The 24 T cell receptor beta chains reported below all come from one sample, sequenced in a study of tumor-infiltrating lymphocytes in primary liver carcinoma. Total RNA amounting to around 450 ng was the source from which TCR beta cDNA was made with a constant-region primer. TCR beta libraries came from three nested multiplex PCR rounds using slightly modified ARM-PCR. Investigators reported that the first two PCR rounds, at around 11 cycles each, used TRBV1-TRBV30 forward primers with a C-beta reverse primer. Each CDR3 protein gets one entry after TCRdb re-called the multiplex PCR reads with MiXCR. The table shows around 170,000 distinct CDR3 sequences, with about 60% occurring only once. Extraction also yielded germline DNA, while blood RNA was obtained from unsorted whole blood. What was sequenced was peripheral blood. The source is a man between 35 and 55 years old with primary liver carcinoma and hepatitis B virus infection.

The CDR3 DNA sequence: TGCAGCGTTGAAGGTGGGAGAAGGCCTAATGAGCAGTTCTTC. Its translation is CSVEGGRRPNEQFF. The rearrangement joins TRBV29-1 to TRBJ2-1, with D perhaps matching TRBD2 (5 bases). The CDR3 has 14 residues. Germline V lookup: CDR1 SQVTM, CDR2 ANQGSEA. Trimming left V 1 base short and J 7 bases short, with 14 bases between.

V gene TRBV12-3 or TRBV12-4 combines with J gene TRBJ2-1; 10 positions match TRBD2. The V and J ends lost 6 bases and 4 bases, in that order; junction bases with no gene match: 9. The CDR3 covers 16 residues. The CDR3, as DNA: TGTGCCAGCAGCCCTTGGTCTAGCGGGAGTTACAATGAGCAGTTCTTC. This encodes CASSPWSSGSYNEQFF.

Concerning this clonotype itself: One end of the junction is discordant with germline, which a read error may explain. The chain uses TRBV11-2 and TRBJ2-1, with 12 bases that match TRBD2. The CDR3 totals 15 residues. Per germline, CDR1 SGHAT and CDR2 FQNNGV. The CDR3 loop reads CACSSRTSGNNEQSF. The CDR3 DNA reads as TGTGCCTGCAGCTCACGGACTAGCGGGAACAATGAGCAGTCCTTC.

A note on this clonotype: The junction departs from the called germline gene at one end, perhaps through a read error. This chain's CDR3 is CVSSYLRQCSGNTIYF. As DNA, the CDR3 is TGTGTCAGCAGTTACCTAAGACAGTGCTCTGGAAACACCATATATTTT. J is TRBJ1-3 and V is TRBV6-6, with D perhaps TRBD1 (5 bases). Germline V gives CDR1 MNHNY, CDR2 SVGAGI (reference sequence). The CDR3 is 16 residues long.

This chain joins TRBV6-5 and TRBJ2-3; maybe TRBD1 (5 bases). Germline V gene lookup returns CDR1 MNHEY and CDR2 SVGAGI. V was trimmed by 4 bases and J by 5 bases, leaving 16 bases between them. CDR3 length: 15 residues. As DNA, the CDR3 is TGTGCCAGCAGTTTACAGGCCACGGATGTAGATACGCAGTATTTT. It specifies CASSLQATDVDTQYF.

The chain recombines TRBV6-5 with TRBJ2-1, with D uncertain. The V end was cut by 2 bases, the J end by 0 bases, with 11 bases between. The CDR3 is made up of 16 amino acids. Germline V gene lookup returns CDR1 MNHEY and CDR2 SVGAGI. The DNA of the CDR3 is TGTGCCAGCAGTTACGGCGGAATCAGCTCCTACAATGAGCAGTTCTTC. Amino acids: CASSYGGISSYNEQFF.

J is TRBJ2-3 and V is TRBV6-6; D gene uncertain. This CDR3 region has 15 residues. The germline V and J ends were trimmed by 6 bases and 0 bases, with 13 bases remaining between them. From germline, CDR1 is MNHNY and CDR2 SVGAGI (reference sequence). The CDR3 spells CASSWARPSTDTQYF. The CDR3 DNA follows: TGTGCCAGCAGCTGGGCGCGGCCCAGCACAGATACGCAGTATTTT.

The chain links TRBV6-6 to TRBJ1-6; tentative D call: TRBD1 (6 bases). The CDR3 runs to 13 residues. Germline values: CDR1 MNHNY, CDR2 SVGAGI (reference sequence). Trimming took 8 bases from V and 8 from J, leaving 13 bases between them. The DNA for the CDR3 is TGTGCCAGCCGGACAGTAGGAGATTCACCCCTCCACTTT. Amino acid sequence: CASRTVGDSPLHF.

In the case of this clonotype: The CDR3 does not end in the conserved phenylalanine or tryptophan, so this is likely a read error. The V gene is TRBV6-1, the J gene TRBJ2-7; unclear D gene. The CDR3 is made up of 12 amino acids. Trimming shortened V by 0 bases and J by 6 bases, and 6 bases separated the two germline ends. Germline V gene sequence: CDR1 MNHNS, CDR2 SASEGT. This CDR3 reads CASSEALGEQYL. The CDR3 DNA sequence: TGTGCCAGCAGTGAAGCGCTCGGCGAGCAGTACCTG.

Comment on this clonotype: The CDR3 end shows no conserved phenylalanine or tryptophan, and so a read error is likely. The chain is built from TRBV11-1 and TRBJ2-5; 8 nucleotides line up with TRBD1. This CDR3 comprises 15 residues. Trimming cost V 2 bases and J 5 bases; bases outside gene matches: 7. Germline CDR1 and CDR2: SGHAT and FQDESV (reference sequence). In DNA, the CDR3 is TGTGCCAGCAGCTTACCCGGACAGGGATTTGAGACCCAGTACCTC. Translation gives CASSLPGQGFETQYL.

On this clonotype: At one end, the junction sequence differs from germline, possibly due to a read error. The chain has TRBV11-2 and TRBJ2-6; 8 bases are shared with TRBD1. The CDR3 consists of 15 residues. The germline gives CDR1 SGHAT, CDR2 FQNNGV. The CDR3 nucleotides read TGTGCCAGCAGCTTGGACAGGGCTGGGGTCAACGCCCTGACTTTC. Its protein product is CASSLDRAGVNALTF.

The chain couples TRBV2 to TRBJ2-3, with D perhaps assigned TRBD1 or TRBD2 (5 bases each). The V end lost 6 bases, the J end lost 2 bases, and 12 bases lay between the germline ends. CDR1 is SNHLY and CDR2 is FYNNEI in the germline V gene. The length of the CDR3 is 14 residues. Here the CDR3 reads CASSRDHITDTQYF. The DNA of the CDR3 is TGTGCCAGCAGCAGGGACCACATCACAGATACGCAGTATTTT.

The chain has TRBV12-3 or TRBV12-4 and TRBJ2-1; D may be TRBD1 or TRBD2 (5 bases each). The CDR3 is made up of 12 amino acids. Trimming took off 3 bases at V and 11 bases at J, with 11 bases between the two ends. The CDR3 DNA reads as TGTGCCAGCAGTTTGATTGGGGGACAGCAGTTCTTC. Encoded protein: CASSLIGGQQFF.

On this clonotype: A read error may account for a junction end that differs from germline. The chain carries TRBV6-5 and TRBJ1-2; tentatively, D is TRBD1 (5 bases). The length of the CDR3 is 13 residues. CDR1 and CDR2 from the germline V gene are MNHEY and SVGAGI. CDR3 sequence: CVSSPGQMGGYTF. CDR3 in DNA: TGTGTCAGCAGTCCGGGGCAGATGGGTGGCTACACCTTC.

Worth noting for this clonotype: An end of the junction does not agree with germline; a read error may underlie this. The CDR3 loop is CANSESGTLYEQYF. The CDR3 nucleotides read TGTGCCAACAGTGAATCCGGGACACTCTACGAGCAGTACTTC. The genes are TRBV6-1 and TRBJ2-7; a weak D match, TRBD1 (6 bases). From germline, CDR1 is MNHNS and CDR2 SASEGT. This CDR3 contains 14 residues.

This clonotype has a handful of counts. The V and J genes are TRBV30 and TRBJ2-5; D uncertain. Germline values: CDR1 GTSNPN, CDR2 SVGIG (reference sequence). V dropped 7 bases and J dropped 2 bases, with 17 bases sitting between them. The CDR3 spans 14 residues. In DNA, the CDR3 is TGTGCCTACCTGCCCGCCTCAGGACAAGAGACCCAGTACTTC. As protein: CAYLPASGQETQYF.

With regard to this clonotype: A read error may account for a junction end that differs from germline. This sequence joins TRBV11-2 and TRBJ2-2; D might be TRBD2 (5 bases). The CDR3 loop spans 13 amino acids. Per germline, CDR1 SGHAT and CDR2 FQNNGV. CDR3 in amino acids: CASSSSVAGELLF. The CDR3 DNA sequence: TGTGCCAGCAGCTCGAGTGTCGCCGGGGAGCTGTTATTT.

About this clonotype: A much larger clone lies a single base off, so this may be a read error. This chain uses TRBV11-2 with TRBJ2-5; D tentatively reads TRBD1 or TRBD2 (6 bases each). The V gene's germline CDR1 is SGHAT and CDR2 FQNNGV. V lost 2 bases and J lost 4, with 14 bases in between. CDR3 size: 15 residues. The CDR3 DNA is TGTGCCAGCAGCTTAACCGTCGGGGGCTTAGAGACCCAGTACTTC. Amino acid sequence: CASSLTVGGLETQYF. The full variable domain, in which reference TRBV11-2 and TRBJ2-5 provide the parts outside the CDR3, is EAGVAQSPRYKIIEKRQSVAFWCNPISGHATLYWYQQILGQGPKLLIQFQNNGVVDDSQLPKDRFSAERLKGVDSTLKIQPAKLEDSAVYLCASSLTVGGLETQYFGPGTRLLVL.

On this clonotype itself: This clone may be a read error of a much larger clone one base away. This chain connects TRBV4-2 to TRBJ1-2; D is unclear. The CDR3 has 13 residues. Germline CDR1 and CDR2: LGHNA and YNFKEQ. V was shortened by 0 bases and J by 4 bases, with 6 bases between the two germline ends. The CDR3 is CASSQDGSYGYTF. The DNA of the CDR3 is TGTGCCAGCAGCCAAGACGGGAGCTATGGCTACACCTTC.

This clonotype was detected only once. V gene TRBV12-3 or TRBV12-4 combines with J gene TRBJ2-5, with 9 bases aligning to TRBD2. This CDR3 spans 14 amino acids. Trimming cost V 5 bases and J 1 base; bases outside gene matches: 2. The CDR3 spells CASSPSGVQETQYF. DNA for the CDR3: TGTGCCAGCAGTCCTAGCGGGGTCCAAGAGACCCAGTACTTC.

This clonotype was recorded only once. The junction shows a germline mismatch at one end, possibly a read error. The rearrangement links TRBV6-6 to TRBJ2-2; 12 nucleotides agree with TRBD1. The CDR3 loop spans 15 amino acids. The germline V gene encodes CDR1 MNHNY and CDR2 SVGAGI (reference sequence). The CDR3 nucleotides read TGTGCCAGCAGTTACGGGACAGGGGGCGCCGGGGAACTGTTTTTC. Its protein product is CASSYGTGGAGELFF.

As to this clonotype: Here the CDR3 omits its conserved ending phenylalanine or tryptophan, so a read error is the likely source. Because the CDR3's place on the DNA is in doubt, the DNA is left out and the CDR3 is given as listed by TCRdb. V usage is TRBV11-2 and J usage is TRBJ1-1. The CDR3 is 13 amino acids in total, end residues counted. Per the germline V gene, CDR1 is SGHAT and CDR2 is FQNNGV. The CDR3: CDSSRDSGTEAFA.

The CDR3 protein is CATLSGYEQYF. CDR3 coding DNA: TGTGCCACCCTTAGCGGCTACGAGCAGTACTTC. The rearrangement uses TRBV5-4 and TRBJ2-7, with D maybe TRBD2 (6 bases). In germline, CDR1 is SGHNT, CDR2 YYREEE (reference sequence). The length of the CDR3 is 11 residues. V dropped 9 bases and J dropped 3 bases, with 10 bases sitting between them. Together with reference TRBV5-4 and TRBJ2-7, the CDR3 gives the full variable domain: ETGVTQSPTHLIKTRGQQVTLRCSSQSGHNTVSWYQQALGQGPQFIFQYYREEENGRGNFPPRFSGLQFPNYSSELNVNALELDDSALYLCATLSGYEQYFGPGTRLTVT.

About this clonotype itself: Just one base apart from a much larger clone, this may be a read error. The chain is built from TRBV6-1 and TRBJ2-7, with D possibly TRBD1 on 6 matching bases. From germline, CDR1 is MNHNS and CDR2 SASEGT. This CDR3 region has 13 residues. CDR3 nucleotide sequence: TGTGACAGCAGTGCTGAGAGACAGGCCGAGCAGTACTTC. Translated, it gives CDSSAERQAEQYF.